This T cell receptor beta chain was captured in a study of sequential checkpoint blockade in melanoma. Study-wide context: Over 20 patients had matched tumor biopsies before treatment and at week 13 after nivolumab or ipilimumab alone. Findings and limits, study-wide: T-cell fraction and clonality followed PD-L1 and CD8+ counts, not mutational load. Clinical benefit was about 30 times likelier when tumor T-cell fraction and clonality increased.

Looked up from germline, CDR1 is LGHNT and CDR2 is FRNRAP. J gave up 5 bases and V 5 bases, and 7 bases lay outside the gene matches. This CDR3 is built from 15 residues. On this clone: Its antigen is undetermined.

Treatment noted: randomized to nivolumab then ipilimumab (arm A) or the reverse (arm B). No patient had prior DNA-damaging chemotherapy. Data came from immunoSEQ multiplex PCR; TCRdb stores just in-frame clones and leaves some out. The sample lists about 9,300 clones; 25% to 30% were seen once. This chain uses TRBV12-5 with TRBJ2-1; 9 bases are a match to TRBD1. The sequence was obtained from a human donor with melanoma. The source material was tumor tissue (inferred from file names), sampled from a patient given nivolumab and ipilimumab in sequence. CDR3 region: CASGRTGEGDNEQFF. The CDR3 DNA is TGTGCTAGTGGTCGGACAGGGGAGGGTGACAATGAGCAGTTCTTC.